The clone carrying this T cell receptor (beta chain) was counted a single time. The authors' processing: Reference gene primer amplification yielded estimated nucleated cell counts. Produced via immunoSEQ multiplex PCR; TCRdb's table is partial and in-frame only. Clone size and V and J calls were adopted from that table, with D and trimming inferred from the DNA. The sample lists 250,000 to 300,000 clones, 80% to 90% occurring once. This specimen comes from a study of blood T cell repertoires in COVID-19. Study as a whole: The study drew acute and convalescent COVID-19 samples from the United States, Italy and Spain.

CDR1 and CDR2 (germline): SGHRS, YFSETQ. The CDR3 is made up of 16 amino acids. Germline trimming cut 0 bases from V and 2 bases from J; bases unmatched to any gene: 7. Allocation to cohorts depended on clinical history reported by the participants. All recovered Cohort 3 donors got two negative PCRs, got clearance, or saw symptom resolution. The chain couples TRBV5-1 to TRBJ2-7; 8 nucleotides match TRBD2. Source material: PBMCs or T cells enriched from blood (not recorded which). This sequence was found in a woman aged 45-65 years who had recovered from COVID-19. The DNA of the CDR3 is TGCGCCAGCAGCTTGGCGGGAGGGCGAACCACCTACGAGCAGTACTTC. Translated, it gives CASSLAGGRTTYEQYF.